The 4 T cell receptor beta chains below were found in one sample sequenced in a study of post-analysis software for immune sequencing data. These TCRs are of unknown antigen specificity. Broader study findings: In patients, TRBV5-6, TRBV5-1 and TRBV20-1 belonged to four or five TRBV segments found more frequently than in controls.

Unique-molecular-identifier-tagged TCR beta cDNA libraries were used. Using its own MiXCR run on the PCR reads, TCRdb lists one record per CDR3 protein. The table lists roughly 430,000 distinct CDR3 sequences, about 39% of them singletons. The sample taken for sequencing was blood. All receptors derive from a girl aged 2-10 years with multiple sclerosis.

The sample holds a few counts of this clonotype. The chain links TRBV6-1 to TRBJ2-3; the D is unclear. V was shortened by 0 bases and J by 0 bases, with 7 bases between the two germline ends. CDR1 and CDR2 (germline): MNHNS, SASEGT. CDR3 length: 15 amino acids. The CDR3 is CASSEASRSTDTQYF. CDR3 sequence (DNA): TGTGCCAGCAGTGAAGCGAGCAGGAGCACAGATACGCAGTATTTT.

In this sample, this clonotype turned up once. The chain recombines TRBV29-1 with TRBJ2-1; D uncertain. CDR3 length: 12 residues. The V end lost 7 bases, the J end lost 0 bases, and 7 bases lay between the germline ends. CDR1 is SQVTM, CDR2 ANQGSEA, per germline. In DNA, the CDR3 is TGCAGCGCCGGGTACTCCTACAATGAGCAGTTCTTC. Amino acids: CSAGYSYNEQFF.

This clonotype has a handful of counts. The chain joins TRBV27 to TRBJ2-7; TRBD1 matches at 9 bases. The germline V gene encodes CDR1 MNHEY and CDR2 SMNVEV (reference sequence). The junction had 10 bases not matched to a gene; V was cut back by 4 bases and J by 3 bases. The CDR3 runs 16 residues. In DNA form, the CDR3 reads TGTGCCAGCAGTTCTAGCTTGGGACAGGGTAACTACGAGCAGTACTTC. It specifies CASSSSLGQGNYEQYF.

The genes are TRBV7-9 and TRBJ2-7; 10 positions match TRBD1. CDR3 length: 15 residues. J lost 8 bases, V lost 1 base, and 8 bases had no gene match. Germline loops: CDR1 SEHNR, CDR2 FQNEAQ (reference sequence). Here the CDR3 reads CASSLDLAGQGKQYF. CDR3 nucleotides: TGTGCCAGCAGCTTAGACTTAGCGGGACAGGGGAAGCAGTACTTC.